The 29 T cell receptor beta chains listed next were all sequenced from one sample in a study of OX40 agonist ivuxolimab in advanced cancers. Assay: immunoSEQ multiplex PCR; the TCRdb copy retains only in-frame clones and omits some. Here the sample spans tens of thousands of clones, more than 75% being singletons. The sequencing here drew on CD4+ or CD8+ T cells sorted from blood, taken in a trial of the OX40 agonist ivuxolimab. The source of these receptors is an adult with an advanced solid tumor such as melanoma, head and neck, liver or kidney cancer.

The chain recombines TRBV5-4 with TRBJ2-3, with 8 bases identical to TRBD2. CDR3 length: 15 residues. With 3 bases clipped from V and 4 bases from J, the junction kept 7 bases outside the gene matches. Germline CDR1 is SGHNT and CDR2 is YYREEE (reference sequence). The CDR3 DNA sequence: TGTGCCAGCAGCTCCCGGAGCGGGAGTGCAGATACGCAGTATTTT. It is translated as CASSSRSGSADTQYF.

The V call is TRBV6-1, the J call TRBJ1-5, with no clear D. Germline V CDR1 and CDR2: MNHNS, SASEGT. The germline V and J ends were trimmed by 0 bases and 9 bases, with 9 bases remaining between them. This CDR3 has 13 amino acids. The CDR3: CASSEALGRPQHF. As DNA, the CDR3 is TGTGCCAGCAGTGAAGCGTTGGGTAGGCCCCAGCATTTT.

This clone was seen only once. V usage is TRBV5-1 and J usage is TRBJ2-7, with TRBD2 matching 7 bases. Germline CDR1 reads SGHRS; CDR2 reads YFSETQ. This CDR3 has 14 residues. With 8 bases clipped from V and 7 bases from J, the junction kept 15 bases outside the gene matches. The CDR3 is CASTTAGATGEQYF. CDR3 sequence (DNA): TGCGCCAGTACAACGGCGGGAGCGACGGGGGAGCAGTACTTC.

This chain uses TRBV5-5 with TRBJ2-2; D is unresolved. The V end lost 2 bases, the J end lost 2 bases, and 10 bases lay between the germline ends. The germline CDR1 and CDR2 sequences are SGHKS and YYEKEE (reference sequence). This CDR3 region has 15 residues. The CDR3 bases are TGTGCCAGCAGCTTCGGTTACCTTAACACCGGGGAGCTGTTTTTT. It is translated as CASSFGYLNTGELFF.

This chain uses TRBV27 with TRBJ1-6, with D uncertain. V gave up 0 bases and J gave up 6 bases, with 12 bases separating them. CDR3 length: 16 amino acids. Germline V CDR1 and CDR2: MNHEY, SMNVEV (reference sequence). DNA for the CDR3: TGTGCCAGCAGTTTATCGAGGCAGGCGCCTAATTCACCCCTCCACTTT. Translation: CASSLSRQAPNSPLHF.

The chain couples TRBV9 to TRBJ1-1; possible D gene TRBD1, 6 bases. Germline V lookup: CDR1 SGDLS, CDR2 YYNGEE. With 0 bases removed from V and 5 bases from J, the gap between germline ends came to 14 bases. The CDR3 runs 15 residues. The CDR3 loop reads CASSVDRVMWTEAFF. The CDR3 bases are TGTGCCAGCAGCGTAGACAGGGTAATGTGGACTGAAGCTTTCTTT.

V usage is TRBV28 and J usage is TRBJ2-5, with 9 bases lining up with TRBD2. This CDR3 has 18 amino acids. Losses at the gene ends were 4 bases for V and 5 bases for J; bases not matched to a gene: 17. Germline-derived CDR1 and CDR2 are MDHEN and SYDVKM. The CDR3 DNA is TGTGCCAGCAGTTCAGCCCGGGGAGCGCTAGCGGGAAAGGAGACCCAGTACTTC. Its protein is CASSSARGALAGKETQYF. Using reference TRBV28 and TRBJ2-5 for the parts outside the CDR3, the full variable domain is DVKVTQSSRYLVKRTGEKVFLECVQDMDHENMFWYRQDPGLGLRLIYFSYDVKMKEKGDIPEGYSVSREKKERFSLILESASTNQTSMYLCASSSARGALAGKETQYFGPGTRLLVL.

The chain is built from TRBV6-5 and TRBJ1-4, with 8 positions matching TRBD1. J lost 8 bases, V lost 3 bases, and 8 bases had no gene match. This CDR3 contains 15 residues. Germline V gives CDR1 MNHEY, CDR2 SVGAGI. The CDR3 sequence is CASSYSTGEYEKLFF. In nucleotides, the CDR3 is TGTGCCAGCAGTTATTCGACAGGGGAGTACGAAAAACTGTTTTTT.

The rearrangement joins TRBV5-1 to TRBJ2-1, with 8 bases matching TRBD1. The germline V gene has CDR1 SGHRS and CDR2 YFSETQ. The CDR3 runs 15 residues. J lost 2 bases, V lost 0 bases, and 1 base had no gene match. The CDR3 bases are TGCGCCAGCAGCTTGGTGGGACAGGCCTACAATGAGCAGTTCTTC. Translated: CASSLVGQAYNEQFF.

The chain uses TRBV30 and TRBJ1-4; unclear D gene. V was clipped by 1 base and J by 0 bases, with 9 bases between them. The CDR3 extends over 15 amino acids. CDR1 and CDR2 from the germline V gene are GTSNPN and SVGIG (reference sequence). The CDR3 DNA follows: TGTGCCTGGAGTGGAGGGAGTGCAACTAATGAAAAACTGTTTTTT. Translation: CAWSGGSATNEKLFF.

The chain combines TRBV19 with TRBJ1-2; TRBD1 might be the D (6 bases). V was pared by 1 base and J by 2 bases, with 20 bases between. Germline V CDR1 and CDR2: LNHDA, SQIVND (reference sequence). CDR3 length equals 18 residues. This CDR3 is CASSIGPAPGGGNYGYTF. The DNA for the CDR3 is TGTGCCAGTAGTATAGGCCCGGCCCCCGGAGGGGGGAACTATGGCTACACCTTC.

V is TRBV28 and J is TRBJ1-5; D call uncertain. Germline V CDR1 and CDR2: MDHEN, SYDVKM. The CDR3 runs to 11 residues. The ends were cut back, 5 bases at V and 2 bases at J, with 1 base in the middle. CDR3 sequence: CASSGNQPQHF. The CDR3 nucleotides read TGTGCCAGCAGTGGCAATCAGCCCCAGCATTTT.

The chain recombines TRBV5-6 with TRBJ2-5; no reliable D call. V lost 4 bases to trimming and J lost 6 bases, with 10 bases between them. The length of the CDR3 is 12 residues. Germline V CDR1 and CDR2: SGHDT, YYEEEE. Here the CDR3 DNA reads TGTGCCAGCAGCGCATATATACAGACCCAGTACTTC. Translating gives CASSAYIQTQYF.

The rearrangement joins TRBV9 to TRBJ1-2, with TRBD1 as a possible D gene (5 bases). Trimming took off 2 bases at V and 4 bases at J, with 15 bases between the two ends. The CDR3 has 15 amino acids. Germline V gene lookup returns CDR1 SGDLS and CDR2 YYNGEE. CDR3 bases: TGTGCCAGCAGCGTGGAGACTTCAGGGATCTATGGCTACACCTTC. Its translation: CASSVETSGIYGYTF.

The chain uses TRBV5-5 and TRBJ2-4; 7 positions match TRBD2. CDR3 length: 16 residues. The V gene end was trimmed by 4 bases and the J gene end by 2 bases; junction bases not matched to a gene: 9. Germline CDR1 SGHKS, CDR2 YYEKEE (reference sequence). CDR3 bases: TGTGCCAGCAGCCTGGGGGAGGGTTGGTCCAAAAACATTCAGTACTTC. This codes for CASSLGEGWSKNIQYF. The complete variable domain, with remaining parts taken from reference TRBV5-5 and TRBJ2-4, reads DAGVTQSPTHLIKTRGQQVTLRCSPISGHKSVSWYQQVLGQGPQFIFQYYEKEERGRGNFPDRFSARQFPNYSSELNVNALLLGDSALYLCASSLGEGWSKNIQYFGAGTRLSVL.

The gene calls are TRBV7-2 and TRBJ1-1; D remains unclear. The CDR3 sequence is 14 residues long. Looked up from germline, CDR1 is SGHTA and CDR2 is FQGNSA. The V gene lost 0 bases and the J gene lost 8 bases, with 13 bases spanning the gap. The CDR3 loop reads CASSLAPTDFEAFF. CDR3 in DNA: TGTGCCAGCAGCTTAGCCCCGACCGACTTCGAAGCTTTCTTT.

This clone was seen once. The V and J genes are TRBV6-6 and TRBJ2-7, with D unresolved. CDR1 and CDR2 from the germline V gene are MNHNY and SVGAGI (reference sequence). The CDR3 contains 13 residues. The germline V and J ends were trimmed by 4 bases and 7 bases, with 14 bases remaining between them. The CDR3 DNA follows: TGTGCCAGCAGTTCGCACGTCTACTCAGAGCAGTACGTC. It is translated as CASSSHVYSEQYV.

The sample holds one count of this clone. The chain couples TRBV15 to TRBJ2-1; the match to TRBD2 covers 7 bases. The V and J ends lost 0 bases and 5 bases, in that order; junction bases with no gene match: 7. Germline lookup yields CDR1 LNHNV and CDR2 YYDKDF (reference sequence). The CDR3 covers 16 residues. The CDR3 loop reads CATSRDRLAGDNEQFF. CDR3 bases: TGTGCCACCAGCAGAGATCGGTTGGCGGGGGACAATGAGCAGTTCTTC. The complete variable domain, with remaining parts taken from reference TRBV15 and TRBJ2-1, reads DAMVIQNPRYQVTQFGKPVTLSCSQTLNHNVMYWYQQKSSQAPKLLFHYYDKDFNNEADTPDNFQSRRPNTSFCFLDIRSPGLGDTAMYLCATSRDRLAGDNEQFFGPGTRLTVL.

As DNA, the CDR3 is TGTGCCAGTAGTATCGGTGGGACTATTCTCGGGGAGCTGTTTTTT. Protein: CASSIGGTILGELFF. The chain uses TRBV19 and TRBJ2-2; 7 bases align to TRBD2. Germline CDR1 and CDR2: LNHDA and SQIVND (reference sequence). CDR3 length equals 15 residues. With 3 bases clipped from V and 7 bases from J, the junction kept 8 bases outside the gene matches.

Remarks on this clone: One end of the junction is discordant with germline, which a read error may explain. This chain joins TRBV7-8 and TRBJ2-2; the D is unclear. CDR1 is SGHVS, CDR2 FQNEAQ, per germline. The CDR3 is 17 amino acids. CDR3 nucleotides: TGTGCCAGCACCTTAGGCACCGTACACTTGAACACCGGGGAGCTGTTTTTT. Residues: CASTLGTVHLNTGELFF.

In this sample, this clone turned up a few times. V is TRBV5-1 and J is TRBJ1-4; possibly TRBD1 for D (6 bases). CDR1 and CDR2 from the germline V gene are SGHRS and YFSETQ. Deletions cut 4 bases from V and 8 bases from J, with 12 bases between. CDR3 length equals 13 residues. The CDR3 region is CASSPGTREKLFF. Written as DNA, the CDR3 is TGCGCCAGCAGCCCGGGGACACGGGAAAAACTGTTTTTT. The whole variable domain, remainder taken from reference TRBV5-1 and TRBJ1-4, is KAGVTQTPRYLIKTRGQQVTLSCSPISGHRSVSWYQQTPGQGLQFLFEYFSETQRNKGNFPGRFSGRQFSNSRSEMNVSTLELGDSALYLCASSPGTREKLFFGSGTQLSVL.

V and J are TRBV6-5 and TRBJ1-2; perhaps TRBD1 as D (5 bases). V gave up 2 bases and J gave up 3 bases, with 7 bases separating them. CDR3 length: 13 residues. Germline lookup yields CDR1 MNHEY and CDR2 SVGAGI. The CDR3 coding sequence is TGTGCCAGCAGTTACAGGGGCCACTATGGCTACACCTTC. Translating gives CASSYRGHYGYTF.

The chain employs TRBV28 and TRBJ1-4; 7 bases map to TRBD1. CDR1 MDHEN and CDR2 SYDVKM come from the germline V gene. J lost 6 bases, V lost 8 bases, and 6 bases had no gene match. The length of the CDR3 is 13 residues. As DNA, the CDR3 is TGTGCCAGCCGCAAGACAGGGTATGAAAAACTGTTTTTT. As protein: CASRKTGYEKLFF.

The chain uses TRBV5-1 and TRBJ2-1; perhaps TRBD1 as D (5 bases). V was trimmed by 1 base and J by 1 base, leaving 12 bases between them. Germline V lookup: CDR1 SGHRS, CDR2 YFSETQ. The CDR3 is 16 residues long. The CDR3 spells CASSLLPRDSYNEQFF. The CDR3 DNA follows: TGCGCCAGCAGCTTGCTGCCCAGGGATTCCTACAATGAGCAGTTCTTC.

The chain employs TRBV30 and TRBJ2-1, with 12 bases that match TRBD2. The V and J ends lost 4 bases and 8 bases, in that order; junction bases with no gene match: 6. CDR3 size: 14 residues. The germline V gene has CDR1 GTSNPN and CDR2 SVGIG (reference sequence). CDR3 in DNA: TGTGCCTGGAACGGACTAGCGGGATTGGATGAGCAGTTCTTC. Protein: CAWNGLAGLDEQFF.

This clone was seen once. The chain recombines TRBV2 with TRBJ2-2; no clear D gene. V lost 3 bases to trimming and J lost 6 bases, with 5 bases between them. This CDR3 has 12 residues. Germline CDR1 reads SNHLY; CDR2 reads FYNNEI. The CDR3 spells CASSEEPGELFF. The CDR3 DNA reads as TGTGCCAGCAGTGAGGAGCCCGGGGAGCTGTTTTTT.

The CDR3 sequence: CASEGLAGVGGADTQYF. The CDR3 nucleotides read TGTGCCAGTGAGGGACTAGCGGGAGTAGGAGGAGCAGATACGCAGTATTTT. The gene calls are TRBV19 and TRBJ2-3; 14 bases agree with TRBD2. CDR1 and CDR2 (germline): LNHDA, SQIVND (reference sequence). The V and J ends lost 8 bases and 4 bases, in that order; junction bases with no gene match: 11. The CDR3 is made up of 17 amino acids.

The rearrangement links TRBV6-5 to TRBJ2-3; 12 bases map to TRBD2. The ends lost 7 bases at V and 4 bases at J; junction bases unmatched: 6. Germline assignment: CDR1 MNHEY and CDR2 SVGAGI. This CDR3 is built from 15 residues. The CDR3 loop reads CASIKTSGGPDTQYF. The CDR3 bases are TGTGCCAGCATAAAGACTAGCGGGGGCCCAGATACGCAGTATTTT.

The chain joins TRBV7-3 to TRBJ2-1; 12 nucleotides match TRBD2. Germline V gene sequence: CDR1 SGHTA, CDR2 FQGTGA. V dropped 4 bases and J dropped 10; count of bases not matched to a gene: 5. The CDR3 extends over 14 amino acids. CDR3 coding DNA: TGTGCCAGCAGCTCGAGACTAGCGGGAGACGAGCAGTTCTTC. Translation gives CASSSRLAGDEQFF.